Following are 18 T cell receptor beta chains from one sample sequenced in a study of T-cell memory formation after mild COVID-19. MiXCR was run by TCRdb on the 5' RACE reads, yielding one entry per CDR3 protein. The table has hundreds of thousands of distinct CDR3 sequences, over 25% seen once. The specimen was PBMCs or a T cell subset sorted from them (not recorded which). All receptors derive from an adult woman who had mild COVID-19 (a few samples of this study predate the infection). Cell type and time point are not known.

This clonotype was counted once. The genes are TRBV2 and TRBJ2-3; tentatively, D is TRBD1 or TRBD2 (5 bases each). Trimming pared 8 bases from V and 4 bases from J, leaving 16 bases between. Looked up from germline, CDR1 is SNHLY and CDR2 is FYNNEI. The CDR3 extends over 14 amino acids. CDR3: CASDLDGTADTQYF. CDR3 nucleotides: TGTGCCAGCGATTTGGACGGGACGGCAGATACGCAGTATTTT.

This clonotype has at least ten counts. CDR3 nucleotide sequence: TGTGCCAGCAGGAGGGATAGGGAGGCAGATACGCAGTATTTT. Protein: CASRRDREADTQYF. V and J are TRBV4-2 and TRBJ2-3, with D perhaps matching TRBD2 (6 bases). V lost 6 bases and J lost 4, with 14 bases in between. This CDR3 spans 14 amino acids. Germline V lookup: CDR1 LGHNA, CDR2 YNFKEQ.

This clonotype was picked up a small number of times. This chain links TRBV7-2 with TRBJ2-7; D ambiguous. Trimming shortened V by 7 bases and J by 2 bases, and 15 bases separated the two germline ends. The CDR3 length is 14 residues. Germline V lookup: CDR1 SGHTA, CDR2 FQGNSA. The CDR3 sequence: CASTPRTEPYEQYF. In nucleotides, the CDR3 is TGTGCCAGCACCCCCCGGACGGAACCCTACGAGCAGTACTTC.

The V call is TRBV7-8, the J call TRBJ2-7; no clear D gene. V was trimmed by 6 bases and J by 6 bases, leaving 12 bases between them. The CDR3 is 12 amino acids. Germline V gene sequence: CDR1 SGHVS, CDR2 FQNEAQ. CDR3 residues: CASRQSTGEQYF. The CDR3 DNA reads TGTGCCAGCAGGCAGTCAACGGGCGAGCAGTACTTC.

The chain employs TRBV5-1 and TRBJ2-1; 11 bases map to TRBD1. V shed 7 bases and J 4 bases; nucleotides not matched to a gene: 7. CDR3 length: 15 amino acids. Germline V lookup: CDR1 SGHRS, CDR2 YFSETQ. In DNA form, the CDR3 reads TGCGCCAGCGAGACGGGACAGGGGGATTACAATGAGCAGTTCTTC. This gives the protein CASETGQGDYNEQFF.

The CDR3 sequence is CASSKPGLTGNTIYF. CDR3 nucleotides: TGTGCCAGCAGCAAACCGGGATTGACTGGAAACACCATATATTTT. J is TRBJ1-3 and V is TRBV6-5; D not resolved. Trimming pared 6 bases from V and 2 bases from J, leaving 14 bases between. Per the germline V gene, CDR1 is MNHEY and CDR2 is SVGAGI. CDR3 length: 15 amino acids.

The genes are TRBV5-1 and TRBJ1-1; 8 positions match TRBD1. Germline CDR1 reads SGHRS; CDR2 reads YFSETQ. The ends lost 4 bases at V and 2 bases at J; junction bases unmatched: 7. The length of the CDR3 is 15 residues. The CDR3 spells CASSRGAGGNTEAFF. The CDR3 region has the DNA TGCGCCAGCAGCCGAGGGGCAGGGGGCAACACTGAAGCTTTCTTT. Full variable domain (remainder filled in from reference TRBV5-1 and TRBJ1-1): KAGVTQTPRYLIKTRGQQVTLSCSPISGHRSVSWYQQTPGQGLQFLFEYFSETQRNKGNFPGRFSGRQFSNSRSEMNVSTLELGDSALYLCASSRGAGGNTEAFFGQGTRLTVV.

The table lists this clonotype with a few counts. CDR3 residues: CASSSPGTQYF. CDR3 nucleotides: TGTGCCAGCAGTTCTCCAGGCACGCAGTATTTT. The V call is TRBV12-3 or TRBV12-4, the J call TRBJ2-3; D unresolved. The CDR3 totals 11 residues. V gave up 4 bases and J gave up 9 bases, with 8 bases separating them.

The rearrangement links TRBV15 to TRBJ1-1; tentatively, D is TRBD1 (6 bases). Looked up from germline, CDR1 is LNHNV and CDR2 is YYDKDF (reference sequence). Trimming pared 5 bases from V and 1 base from J, leaving 11 bases between. This CDR3 has 14 residues. The CDR3 protein is CATSLGQPNTEAFF. The CDR3 coding sequence is TGTGCCACCAGCCTTGGACAGCCGAACACTGAAGCTTTCTTT.

In its sample, this clonotype was seen many times. The V gene is TRBV11-2, the J gene TRBJ1-1; D not resolved. Trimming stripped 4 bases from V and 7 bases from J, with 13 bases between. Per germline, CDR1 SGHAT and CDR2 FQNNGV. The CDR3 extends over 13 amino acids. CDR3 in DNA: TGTGCCAGCAGCTCATCGTGGAGGAGTGAAGCTTTCTTT. Translation gives CASSSSWRSEAFF.

In its sample, this clonotype was seen once. The V and J genes are TRBV7-3 and TRBJ1-1; TRBD1 is a possible D gene (6 bases). Germline loops: CDR1 SGHTA, CDR2 FQGTGA. CDR3 length equals 13 residues. V shed 5 bases and J shed 5 bases, with 12 bases lying between them. Written as DNA, the CDR3 is TGTGCCAGCAGCCCTGGGGACACGACTGAAGCTTTCTTT. Protein: CASSPGDTTEAFF.

This chain joins TRBV2 and TRBJ1-5; D gene ambiguous. V was clipped by 5 bases and J by 5 bases, with 7 bases between them. CDR3 length equals 12 residues. Looked up from germline, CDR1 is SNHLY and CDR2 is FYNNEI. CDR3 sequence: CASSPGDQPQHF. CDR3 DNA sequence: TGTGCCAGCAGTCCCGGGGATCAGCCCCAGCATTTT.

The rearrangement joins TRBV7-9 to TRBJ1-3; the match to TRBD1 covers 10 bases. The V and J ends lost 2 bases and 1 base, in that order; junction bases with no gene match: 5. CDR3 length equals 17 residues. The germline V gene has CDR1 SEHNR and CDR2 FQNEAQ (reference sequence). The CDR3: CASSLSGTGVSGNTIYF. The CDR3 DNA reads TGTGCCAGCAGCTTAAGTGGGACAGGGGTATCTGGAAACACCATATATTTT. Based on the CDR3 plus reference TRBV7-9 and TRBJ1-3, the full variable domain is DTGVSQNPRHKITKRGQNVTFRCDPISEHNRLYWYRQTLGQGPEFLTYFQNEAQLEKSRLLSDRFSAERPKGSFSTLEIQRTEQGDSAMYLCASSLSGTGVSGNTIYFGEGSWLTVV.

This clonotype was detected only once. The rearrangement joins TRBV7-6 to TRBJ2-3; 14 positions match TRBD2. The CDR3 has 17 residues. The trim removed 4 bases at V and 2 bases at J, leaving 5 bases unmatched. CDR1 and CDR2 (germline): SGHVS, FNYEAQ. CDR3 protein: CASSWPGLAGATDTQYF. DNA of the CDR3: TGTGCCAGCAGCTGGCCGGGACTAGCGGGGGCCACAGATACGCAGTATTTT.

In its sample, this clonotype was seen a few times. The chain combines TRBV10-2 with TRBJ2-7, with 11 bases matching TRBD2. The CDR3 covers 15 residues. The V and J ends lost 7 bases and 6 bases, in that order; junction bases with no gene match: 11. Germline V gene sequence: CDR1 WSHSY, CDR2 SAAADI. CDR3 sequence: CASNPLAGGLSEQYF. CDR3 sequence (DNA): TGCGCCAGCAACCCTCTAGCGGGGGGCCTCAGCGAGCAGTACTTC.

This clonotype was detected a few times. A junction boundary mismatches the germline segment, possibly from a read error. The chain links TRBV5-1 to TRBJ2-2; a weak D match, TRBD2 (6 bases). This CDR3 has 12 amino acids. CDR1 and CDR2 from the germline V gene are SGHRS and YFSETQ. The CDR3 spells CASSIEPGVLFF. As DNA, the CDR3 is TGCGCCAGCAGCATAGAACCGGGGGTGCTGTTTTTT.

This clonotype was counted only a few times. The chain is built from TRBV14 and TRBJ2-7; D may be TRBD2 (5 bases). This CDR3 comprises 16 residues. V lost 1 base and J 2 bases, leaving 15 bases between the germline ends. Germline lookup yields CDR1 SGHDN and CDR2 FVKESK. CDR3 nucleotide sequence: TGTGCCAGCAGCCAAGGATTGCTAGCCGGTCCCTACGAGCAGTACTTC. The encoded protein is CASSQGLLAGPYEQYF.

This sequence joins TRBV18 and TRBJ2-7; tentatively, D is TRBD1 (6 bases). V was cut by 5 bases and J by 5 bases, with 16 bases left in between. The CDR3 contains 14 residues. Germline CDR1 KGHSH, CDR2 LQKENI. CDR3 region: CASSAQGSGDEQYF. The DNA of the CDR3 is TGTGCCAGCTCAGCACAGGGATCCGGCGACGAGCAGTACTTC.